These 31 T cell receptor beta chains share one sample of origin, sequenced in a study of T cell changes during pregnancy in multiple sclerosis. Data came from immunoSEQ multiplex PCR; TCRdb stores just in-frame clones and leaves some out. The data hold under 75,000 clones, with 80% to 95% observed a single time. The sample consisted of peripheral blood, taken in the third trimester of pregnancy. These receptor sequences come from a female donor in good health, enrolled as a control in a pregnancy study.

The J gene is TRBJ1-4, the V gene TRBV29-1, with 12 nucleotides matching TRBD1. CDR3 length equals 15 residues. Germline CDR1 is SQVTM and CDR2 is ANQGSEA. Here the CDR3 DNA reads TGCAGTGTTCTCGGGACAGGGGGCGACGGTGAAAAACTGTTTTTT. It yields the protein CSVLGTGGDGEKLFF.

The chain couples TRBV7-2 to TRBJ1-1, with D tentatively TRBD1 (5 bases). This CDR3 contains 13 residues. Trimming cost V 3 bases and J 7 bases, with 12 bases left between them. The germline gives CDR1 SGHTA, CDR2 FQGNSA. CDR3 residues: CASSFAGMIEAFF. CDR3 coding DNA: TGTGCCAGCAGCTTTGCAGGGATGATTGAAGCTTTCTTT.

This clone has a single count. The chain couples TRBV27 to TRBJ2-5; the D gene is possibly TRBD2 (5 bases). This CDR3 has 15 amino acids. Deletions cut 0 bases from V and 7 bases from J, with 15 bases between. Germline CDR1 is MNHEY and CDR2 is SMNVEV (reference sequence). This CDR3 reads CASSLSISGEGTQYF. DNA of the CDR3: TGTGCCAGCAGTTTATCGATAAGCGGTGAAGGGACCCAGTACTTC.

CDR3 loop: CASSSHRARGTGELFF. The CDR3 DNA is TGTGCCAGCAGCTCTCACAGGGCGAGGGGCACCGGGGAGCTGTTTTTT. The chain links TRBV11-2 to TRBJ2-2, with D possibly matching TRBD1 (6 bases). Trimming left V 4 bases short and J 4 bases short, with 16 bases between. This CDR3 has 16 residues. Germline loops: CDR1 SGHAT, CDR2 FQNNGV.

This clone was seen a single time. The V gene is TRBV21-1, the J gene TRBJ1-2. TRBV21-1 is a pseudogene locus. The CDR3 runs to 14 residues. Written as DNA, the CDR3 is TGTGCCAGCAGCAAATGGGGGGGCAGGTATGGCTACACCTTC. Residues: CASSKWGGRYGYTF.

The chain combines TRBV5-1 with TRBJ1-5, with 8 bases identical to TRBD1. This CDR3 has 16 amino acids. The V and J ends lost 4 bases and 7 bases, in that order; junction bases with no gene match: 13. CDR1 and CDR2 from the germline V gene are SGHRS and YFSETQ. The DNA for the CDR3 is TGCGCCAGCAGCCCCCTTGGGACAGGCGAGGGGCAGCCCCAGCATTTT. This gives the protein CASSPLGTGEGQPQHF.

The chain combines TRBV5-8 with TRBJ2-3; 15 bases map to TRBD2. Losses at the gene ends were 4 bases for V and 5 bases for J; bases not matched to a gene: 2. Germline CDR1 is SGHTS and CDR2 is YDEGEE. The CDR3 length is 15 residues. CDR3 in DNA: TGTGCCAGCAGCCAGGGACTAGCGGGGGGAGATACGCAGTATTTT. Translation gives CASSQGLAGGDTQYF.

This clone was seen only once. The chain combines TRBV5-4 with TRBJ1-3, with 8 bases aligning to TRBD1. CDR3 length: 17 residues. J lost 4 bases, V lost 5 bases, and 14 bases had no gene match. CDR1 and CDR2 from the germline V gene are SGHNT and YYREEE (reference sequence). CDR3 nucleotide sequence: TGTGCCAGCAGTCCCAGTTCACAGGGGGTAACGGGAAACACCATATATTTT. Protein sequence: CASSPSSQGVTGNTIYF.

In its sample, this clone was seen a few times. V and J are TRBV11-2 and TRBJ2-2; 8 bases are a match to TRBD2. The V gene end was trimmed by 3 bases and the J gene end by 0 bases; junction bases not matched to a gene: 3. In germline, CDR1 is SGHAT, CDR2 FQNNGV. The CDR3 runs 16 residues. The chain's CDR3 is CASSFGSGTNTGELFF. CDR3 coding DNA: TGTGCCAGCAGCTTCGGTAGCGGGACGAACACCGGGGAGCTGTTTTTT. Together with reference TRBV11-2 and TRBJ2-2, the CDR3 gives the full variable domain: EAGVAQSPRYKIIEKRQSVAFWCNPISGHATLYWYQQILGQGPKLLIQFQNNGVVDDSQLPKDRFSAERLKGVDSTLKIQPAKLEDSAVYLCASSFGSGTNTGELFFGEGSRLTVL.

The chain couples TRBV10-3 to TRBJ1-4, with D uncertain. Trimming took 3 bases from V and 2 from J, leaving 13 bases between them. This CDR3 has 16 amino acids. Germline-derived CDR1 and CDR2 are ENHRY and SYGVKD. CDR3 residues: CAISERPGGTNEKLFF. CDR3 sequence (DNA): TGTGCCATCAGTGAACGGCCCGGAGGCACTAATGAAAAACTGTTTTTT.

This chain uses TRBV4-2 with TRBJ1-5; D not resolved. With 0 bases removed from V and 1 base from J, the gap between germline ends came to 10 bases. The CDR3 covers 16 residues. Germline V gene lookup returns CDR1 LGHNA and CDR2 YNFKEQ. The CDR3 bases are TGTGCCAGCAGCCAAGAAGGAGGTAGAAGCAATCAGCCCCAGCATTTT. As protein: CASSQEGGRSNQPQHF.

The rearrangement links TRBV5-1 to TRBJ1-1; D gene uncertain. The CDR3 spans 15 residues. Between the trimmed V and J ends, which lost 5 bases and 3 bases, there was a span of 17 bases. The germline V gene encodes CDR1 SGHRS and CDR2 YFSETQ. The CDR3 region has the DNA TGCGCCAGCAGAAGTTCCTCTCAGCGGGACACTGAAGCTTTCTTT. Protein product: CASRSSSQRDTEAFF.

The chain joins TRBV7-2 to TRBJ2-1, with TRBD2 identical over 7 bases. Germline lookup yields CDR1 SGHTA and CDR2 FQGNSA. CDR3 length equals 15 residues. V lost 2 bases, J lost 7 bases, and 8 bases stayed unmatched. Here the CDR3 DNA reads TGTGCCAGCAGCTTAATGGGCGGGAGAGGTAATGAGCAGTTCTTC. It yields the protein CASSLMGGRGNEQFF.

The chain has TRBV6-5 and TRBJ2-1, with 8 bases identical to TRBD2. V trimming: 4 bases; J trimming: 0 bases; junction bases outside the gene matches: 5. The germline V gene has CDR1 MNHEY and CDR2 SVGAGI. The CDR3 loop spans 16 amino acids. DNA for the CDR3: TGTGCCAGCAGTTCCTCAACTAGCGGCTCCTACAATGAGCAGTTCTTC. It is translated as CASSSSTSGSYNEQFF.

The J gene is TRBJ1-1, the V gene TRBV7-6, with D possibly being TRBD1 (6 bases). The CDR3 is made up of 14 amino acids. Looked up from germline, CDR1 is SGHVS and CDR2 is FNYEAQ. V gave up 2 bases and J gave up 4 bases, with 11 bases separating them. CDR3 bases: TGTGCCAGCAGCTTAAGGGGGACCCCCACTGAAGCTTTCTTT. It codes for CASSLRGTPTEAFF.

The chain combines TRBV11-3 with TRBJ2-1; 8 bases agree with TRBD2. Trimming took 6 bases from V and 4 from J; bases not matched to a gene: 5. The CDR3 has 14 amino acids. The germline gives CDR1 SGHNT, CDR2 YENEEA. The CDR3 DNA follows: TGTGCCAGCAGGAGCGGGAGTCTATACAATGAGCAGTTCTTC. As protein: CASRSGSLYNEQFF.

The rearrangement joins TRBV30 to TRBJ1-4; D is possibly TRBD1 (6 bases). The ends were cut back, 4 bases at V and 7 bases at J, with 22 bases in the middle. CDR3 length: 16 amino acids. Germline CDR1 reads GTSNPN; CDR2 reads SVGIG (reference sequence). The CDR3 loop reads CAWKTGSLRNTEKLFF. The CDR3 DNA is TGTGCCTGGAAAACAGGGTCCCTTCGTAATACTGAAAAACTGTTTTTT. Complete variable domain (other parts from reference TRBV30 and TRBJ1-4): SQTIHQWPATLVQPVGSPLSLECTVEGTSNPNLYWYRQAAGRGLQLLFYSVGIGQISSEVPQNLSASRPQDRQFILSSKKLLLSDSGFYLCAWKTGSLRNTEKLFFGSGTQLSVL.

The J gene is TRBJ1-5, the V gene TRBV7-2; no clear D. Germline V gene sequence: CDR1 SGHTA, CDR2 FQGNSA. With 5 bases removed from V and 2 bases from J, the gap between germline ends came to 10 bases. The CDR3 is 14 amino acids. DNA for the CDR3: TGTGCCAGCAGCGCCATGAGGGGCAATCAGCCCCAGCATTTT. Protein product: CASSAMRGNQPQHF.

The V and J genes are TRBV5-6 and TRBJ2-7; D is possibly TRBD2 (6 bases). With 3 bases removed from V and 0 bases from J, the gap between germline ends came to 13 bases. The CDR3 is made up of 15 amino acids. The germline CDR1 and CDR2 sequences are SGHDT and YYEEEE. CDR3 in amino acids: CASSWEAQSSYEQYF. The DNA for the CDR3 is TGTGCCAGCAGCTGGGAGGCGCAAAGCTCCTACGAGCAGTACTTC.

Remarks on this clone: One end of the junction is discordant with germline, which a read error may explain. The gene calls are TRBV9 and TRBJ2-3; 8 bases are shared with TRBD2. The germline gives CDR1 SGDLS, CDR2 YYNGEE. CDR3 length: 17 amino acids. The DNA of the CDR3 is TGTGCCAGCAGCCCTAGATCCCCTCGGACTAGCACCGATACGCAGTATTTT. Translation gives CASSPRSPRTSTDTQYF.

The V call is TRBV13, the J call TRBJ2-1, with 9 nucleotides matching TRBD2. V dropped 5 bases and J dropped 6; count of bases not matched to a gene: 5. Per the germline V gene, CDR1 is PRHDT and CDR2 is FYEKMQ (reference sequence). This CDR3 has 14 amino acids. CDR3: CASSPGTSSNEQFF. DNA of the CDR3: TGTGCCAGCAGCCCCGGGACTAGCAGCAATGAGCAGTTCTTC. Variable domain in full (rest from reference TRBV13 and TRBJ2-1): AAGVIQSPRHLIKEKRETATLKCYPIPRHDTVYWYQQGPGQDPQFLISFYEKMQSDKGSIPDRFSAQQFSDYHSELNMSSLELGDSALYFCASSPGTSSNEQFFGPGTRLTVL.

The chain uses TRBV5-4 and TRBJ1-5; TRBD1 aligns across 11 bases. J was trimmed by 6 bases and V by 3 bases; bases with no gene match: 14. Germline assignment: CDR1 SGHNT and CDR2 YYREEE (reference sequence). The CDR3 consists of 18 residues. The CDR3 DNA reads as TGTGCCAGCAGCTATGGTGGAGGGACAGGGGGAGGGGGTCAGCCCCAGCATTTT. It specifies CASSYGGGTGGGGQPQHF.

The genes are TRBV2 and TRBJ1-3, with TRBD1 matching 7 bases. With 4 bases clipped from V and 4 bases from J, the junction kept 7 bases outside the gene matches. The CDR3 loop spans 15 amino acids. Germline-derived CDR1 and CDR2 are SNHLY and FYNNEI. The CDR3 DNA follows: TGTGCCAGCAGTGCCTCGGCAGGGGGAGGAAACACCATATATTTT. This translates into CASSASAGGGNTIYF.

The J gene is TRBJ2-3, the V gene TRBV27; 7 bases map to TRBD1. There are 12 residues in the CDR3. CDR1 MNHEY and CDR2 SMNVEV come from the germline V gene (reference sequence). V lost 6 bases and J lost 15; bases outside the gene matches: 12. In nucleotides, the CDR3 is TGTGCCAGCAGGGGGGACAGCTTGAGTTATTATTTT. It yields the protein CASRGDSLSYYF.

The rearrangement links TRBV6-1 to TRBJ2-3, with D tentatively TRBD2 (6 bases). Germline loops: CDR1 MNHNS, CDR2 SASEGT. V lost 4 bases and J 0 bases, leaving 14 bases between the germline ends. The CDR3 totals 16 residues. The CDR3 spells CASSGFGGSSTDTQYF. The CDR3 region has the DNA TGTGCCAGCAGTGGATTTGGGGGGTCCAGCACAGATACGCAGTATTTT.

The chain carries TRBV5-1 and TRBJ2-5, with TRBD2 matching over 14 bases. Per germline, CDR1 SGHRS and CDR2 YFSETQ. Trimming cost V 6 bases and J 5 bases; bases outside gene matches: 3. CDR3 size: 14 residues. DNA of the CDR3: TGCGCCAGCACCGGGACTAGCGGGAGTGAGACCCAGTACTTC. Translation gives CASTGTSGSETQYF. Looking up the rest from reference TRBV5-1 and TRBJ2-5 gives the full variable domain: KAGVTQTPRYLIKTRGQQVTLSCSPISGHRSVSWYQQTPGQGLQFLFEYFSETQRNKGNFPGRFSGRQFSNSRSEMNVSTLELGDSALYLCASTGTSGSETQYFGPGTRLLVL.

CDR3 in DNA: TGTGCCAGCAGCTTGATCGTCGCCTACCTCACTGAAGCTTTCTTT. Translating it yields CASSLIVAYLTEAFF. The rearrangement uses TRBV7-9 and TRBJ1-1; D unresolved. Germline-derived CDR1 and CDR2 are SEHNR and FQNEAQ (reference sequence). There are 15 residues in the CDR3. Trimming removed 3 bases at V and 4 bases at J, with 15 bases between.

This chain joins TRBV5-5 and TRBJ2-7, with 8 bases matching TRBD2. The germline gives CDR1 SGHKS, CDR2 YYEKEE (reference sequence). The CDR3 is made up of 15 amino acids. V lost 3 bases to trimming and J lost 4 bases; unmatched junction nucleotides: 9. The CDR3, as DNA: TGTGCCAGCAGCTACGGGAGAGCGGGAGTATACGAGCAGTACTTC. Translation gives CASSYGRAGVYEQYF.

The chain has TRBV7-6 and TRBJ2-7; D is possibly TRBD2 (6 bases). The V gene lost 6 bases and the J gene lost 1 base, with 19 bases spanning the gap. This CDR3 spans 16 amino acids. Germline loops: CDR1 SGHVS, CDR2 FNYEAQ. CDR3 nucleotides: TGTGCCAGCAGACGAAGCCGAGGTAGCGGATCCTACGAGCAGTACTTC. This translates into CASRRSRGSGSYEQYF.

CDR3 protein: CASKGDVSTDTQYF. CDR3 nucleotide sequence: TGTGCCAGCAAGGGGGACGTTAGCACAGATACGCAGTATTTT. The V call is TRBV28, the J call TRBJ2-3; the D gene is possibly TRBD1 (6 bases). Germline CDR1 and CDR2: MDHEN and SYDVKM. The V and J ends lost 7 bases and 0 bases respectively, with 11 bases between them. The CDR3 length is 14 residues.

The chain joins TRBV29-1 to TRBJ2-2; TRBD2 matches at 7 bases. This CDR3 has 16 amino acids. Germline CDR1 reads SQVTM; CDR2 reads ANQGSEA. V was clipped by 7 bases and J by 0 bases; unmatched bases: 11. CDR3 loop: CSGQPGGNSNTGELFF. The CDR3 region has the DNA TGCAGCGGTCAGCCGGGGGGAAACTCGAACACCGGGGAGCTGTTTTTT.